The clone carrying this T cell receptor (beta chain) came up many times. Antigen specificity is unknown. The CDR3 runs to 16 residues. The germline gives CDR1 KGHSH, CDR2 LQKENI. The germline V and J ends were trimmed by 0 bases and 3 bases, with 14 bases remaining between them. The data are from a study of T-cell memory formation after mild COVID-19. Study overall: For the most part, TCR clusters were specific to one donor.

TCRdb called the 5' RACE reads again in MiXCR, with one record for every CDR3 protein. This table holds about 190,000 distinct CDR3 sequences, 10% to 13% found once. Overall study results and limits: Pre-infection memory showed some responding clones, and this suggested that cross-reactive memory joined. Clones contracting across day 15 to 85 had a balanced CD4/CD8 profile; later expanding clones leaned CD4+.

This receptor was identified in a man aged 18 to 30 who had mild COVID-19 (a few samples of this study predate the infection). Cell type and time point are not known. The chain couples TRBV18 to TRBJ1-1; D may be TRBD1 (5 bases). The sample was PBMCs or a T cell subset sorted from them (not recorded which). The CDR3 here is CASSPPRSGWYTEAFF. CDR3 bases: TGTGCCAGCTCACCACCGAGGTCAGGGTGGTACACTGAAGCTTTCTTT.